Listed below are T cell receptor beta chains from one sample, sequenced in a study of T cell responses to AZD1222 COVID-19 vaccine. The repertoire was sequenced with immunoSEQ multiplex PCR; TCRdb's copy has only in-frame clones and lacks some. This table holds over 120,000 clones, around 93% found once. The sequencing here drew on peripheral blood, taken 28 days after the second AZD1222 dose. These receptors were taken from an adult who received the AZD1222 COVID-19 vaccine. The CDR3 runs from the conserved cysteine through the conserved F or W. A D gene is named only where the DNA matches it firmly. Clone size appears in some rows only: once, few, many, or a class for an expanded clone.

cdr3_length	v_call	d_call	j_call	clone_size	cdr3_aa	cdr3_nt
14	TRBV5-4	.	TRBJ2-3	.	CASSLPGDTDTQYF	TGTGCCAGCAGCTTGCCTGGAGATACAGATACGCAGTATTTT
14	TRBV6-5	.	TRBJ1-1	.	CASSRGSQGAEAFF	TGTGCCAGCAGTCGAGGATCCCAGGGAGCCGAAGCTTTCTTT
15	TRBV2	.	TRBJ1-6	.	CASRKDGQNNSPLHF	TGTGCCAGCAGGAAAGATGGACAGAATAATTCACCCCTCCACTTT
15	TRBV3-1/TRBV3-2	TRBD2	TRBJ2-3	.	CASSRLAGDTDTQYF	TGTGCCAGCAGCCGACTAGCGGGAGACACAGATACGCAGTATTTT
16	TRBV10-3	TRBD1	TRBJ2-2	.	CAIRGKAGGDTGELFF	TGTGCCATCAGAGGAAAGGCAGGGGGCGACACCGGGGAGCTGTTTTTT
15	TRBV7-3	.	TRBJ1-3	.	CASSSQGGAGNTIYF	TGTGCCAGCAGCTCCCAGGGAGGGGCTGGAAACACCATATATTTT
13	TRBV19	.	TRBJ2-7	.	CASRPGPLGEQYF	TGTGCCAGCCGCCCAGGGCCACTCGGCGAGCAGTACTTC
15	TRBV9	.	TRBJ1-1	.	CASSVAYGERTEAFF	TGTGCCAGCAGCGTGGCTTACGGGGAGCGGACTGAAGCTTTCTTT
15	TRBV7-2	.	TRBJ1-5	few	CASSLGDLRGQPQHF	TGTGCCAGCAGCTTAGGTGACTTGAGGGGCCAGCCCCAGCATTTT
14	TRBV7-9	.	TRBJ1-6	.	CASSLLLYDSPLHF	TGTGCCAGCAGCTTACTGTTATACGATTCACCCCTCCACTTT
14	TRBV5-5	.	TRBJ2-5	.	CASSLGGSRETQYF	TGTGCCAGCAGCTTGGGGGGGTCGCGGGAGACCCAGTACTTC
12	TRBV29-1	TRBD1	TRBJ1-2	.	CSVTPDRERYTF	TGCAGCGTAACCCCTGACAGGGAGCGCTACACCTTC
15	TRBV5-1	.	TRBJ2-1	once	CASAPGLGSGNEQFF	TGCGCCAGCGCTCCGGGACTCGGGTCGGGCAATGAGCAGTTCTTC
15	TRBV28	.	TRBJ2-7	.	CASRSQPDTSYEQYF	TGTGCCAGCAGATCTCAGCCGGATACTAGTTACGAGCAGTACTTC
16	TRBV28	TRBD1	TRBJ1-5	.	CASSRLTGGSNQPQHF	TGTGCCAGCAGTAGACTGACAGGGGGAAGCAATCAGCCCCAGCATTTT
14	TRBV28	TRBD1	TRBJ1-2	.	CASNTYRGAYGYTF	TGTGCCAGCAATACCTACAGGGGCGCTTATGGCTACACCTTC
14	TRBV30	.	TRBJ2-5	.	CAWSTTGFQETQYF	TGTGCCTGGAGTACTACAGGATTCCAAGAGACCCAGTACTTC
12	TRBV2	.	TRBJ1-3	.	CASSGAGNTIYF	TGTGCCAGCAGTGGGGCTGGAAACACCATATATTTT
14	TRBV7-2	.	TRBJ2-7	.	CASSSQQNSYEQYF	TGTGCCAGCAGCTCCCAGCAAAACTCATACGAGCAGTACTTC
13	TRBV28	.	TRBJ2-3	.	CASSFGAGDTQYF	.
14	TRBV30	TRBD2	TRBJ2-1	once	CAWSWASGYNEQFF	TGTGCCTGGAGTTGGGCTAGCGGCTACAATGAGCAGTTCTTC
13	TRBV19	.	TRBJ1-2	.	CASSIAARYGYTF	TGTGCCAGTAGTATAGCAGCGCGATATGGCTACACCTTC
13	TRBV9	.	TRBJ1-1	.	CASSTGQDTEAFF	TGTGCCAGCAGTACGGGGCAGGACACTGAAGCTTTCTTT
14	TRBV7-2	.	TRBJ2-7	.	CASSMGGGAYEQYF	TGTGCCAGCAGCATGGGTGGGGGTGCCTACGAGCAGTACTTC
14	TRBV6-5	TRBD1	TRBJ2-7	.	CASRPGTGIYEQYF	TGTGCCAGCAGGCCCGGGACAGGGATCTACGAGCAGTACTTC
15	TRBV6-5	.	TRBJ2-7	.	CASRDVGVSTSEQYF	TGTGCCAGCCGGGACGTTGGTGTTAGCACCTCCGAGCAGTACTTC
12	TRBV10-1	.	TRBJ2-3	.	CASSESRDTQYF	TGCGCCAGCAGTGAGAGTCGGGATACGCAGTATTTT
15	TRBV7-2	.	TRBJ2-1	.	CASSLVVPGNNEQFF	TGTGCCAGCAGCTTAGTCGTACCAGGCAACAATGAGCAGTTCTTC
14	TRBV19	TRBD1	TRBJ1-4	.	CASSVTGDNEKLFF	TGTGCCAGTAGCGTAACAGGGGACAATGAAAAACTGTTTTTT
14	TRBV5-1	.	TRBJ1-6	.	CASSLDQYNSPLHF	TGCGCCAGCAGCTTGGATCAGTATAATTCACCCCTCCACTTT
15	TRBV5-1	.	TRBJ2-1	.	CASSFKGDPYNEQFF	TGCGCCAGCAGCTTTAAGGGGGACCCTTACAATGAGCAGTTCTTC
15	TRBV6-6	.	TRBJ1-6	.	CASSQGHVTNSPLHF	TGTGCCAGCAGCCAGGGACACGTAACTAATTCACCCCTCCACTTT
11	TRBV3-1/TRBV3-2	.	TRBJ2-7	.	CASSQDYEQYF	TGTGCCAGCAGCCAAGACTACGAGCAGTACTTC
12	TRBV23-1	TRBD1	TRBJ1-5	.	CARQGSCQPQHF	TGCGCCAGACAGGGGTCATGTCAGCCCCAGCATTTT
15	TRBV15	.	TRBJ1-1	once	CATSRDYAVNTEAFF	TGTGCCACCAGCAGAGATTATGCGGTTAACACTGAAGCTTTCTTT
15	TRBV30	.	TRBJ1-6	.	CAWSVLGRVNSPLHF	TGTGCCTGGAGTGTCCTTGGACGGGTAAATTCACCCCTCCACTTT
16	TRBV29-1	.	TRBJ1-1	.	CSVLLGGGGGNTEAFF	TGCAGCGTCCTCCTTGGGGGGGGCGGTGGGAACACTGAAGCTTTCTTT
18	TRBV5-1	TRBD2	TRBJ2-7	.	CASSLGGTSGTGAYEQYF	TGCGCCAGCAGCCTTGGAGGGACTAGCGGGACGGGGGCCTACGAGCAGTACTTC
15	TRBV3-1/TRBV3-2	TRBD2	TRBJ2-7	.	CASSLHKGGTYEQYF	TGTGCCAGCAGCCTACACAAGGGAGGGACCTACGAGCAGTACTTC
14	TRBV6-5	.	TRBJ2-1	.	CASSLGVERNEQFF	TGTGCCAGCAGCCTAGGCGTCGAAAGGAATGAGCAGTTCTTC
15	TRBV6-5	TRBD2	TRBJ2-1	.	CASILTSGSRNEQFF	TGTGCCAGCATTTTGACTAGCGGGAGTAGGAATGAGCAGTTCTTC
14	TRBV5-6	.	TRBJ2-3	.	CASSLPAELDTQYF	TGTGCCAGCAGTCTGCCGGCCGAACTGGATACGCAGTATTTT
13	TRBV4-2	.	TRBJ2-1	once	CASSQDESNEQFF	TGTGCCAGCAGCCAAGACGAGAGCAATGAGCAGTTCTTC
13	TRBV10-1	.	TRBJ2-5	few	CASSPAGPETQYF	TGCGCCAGCAGCCCCGCCGGGCCAGAGACCCAGTACTTC
14	TRBV5-1	.	TRBJ2-7	.	CASSLGGATYEQYF	TGCGCCAGCAGCTTGGGCGGGGCCACCTACGAGCAGTACTTC
13	TRBV7-9	.	TRBJ1-6	.	CASSLAAKFPLHF	TGTGCCAGCAGCTTAGCGGCCAAGTTCCCCCTCCACTTT
14	TRBV6-2/TRBV6-3	TRBD2	TRBJ2-1	.	CASSRTSRVGGQFF	TGTGCCAGCAGTCGGACTAGCCGGGTGGGGGGGCAGTTCTTC
17	TRBV7-2	.	TRBJ1-2	.	CASSLVLPTPGDYGYTF	TGTGCCAGCAGCTTAGTACTCCCAACCCCAGGGGACTATGGCTACACCTTC
19	TRBV30	TRBD1	TRBJ1-5	.	CAWSQTGTAAFHSNQPQHF	TGTGCCTGGAGTCAAACCGGGACAGCCGCCTTTCATAGCAATCAGCCCCAGCATTTT
14	TRBV6-2/TRBV6-3	.	TRBJ1-5	.	CASSPGAGSQPQHF	TGTGCCAGCAGTCCCGGGGCAGGGAGCCAGCCCCAGCATTTT
17	TRBV28	.	TRBJ1-1	once	CASSFVFGRSRNTEAFF	TGTGCCAGCAGTTTTGTTTTCGGGCGATCCCGGAACACTGAAGCTTTCTTT
17	TRBV18	.	TRBJ2-2	.	CASSPRAKDTNTGELFF	TGTGCCAGCTCACCACGAGCTAAGGATACGAACACCGGGGAGCTGTTTTTT
13	TRBV12-3/TRBV12-4	TRBD1	TRBJ1-1	.	CAIRQGAGTEAFF	TGTGCCATTCGACAGGGGGCGGGAACTGAAGCTTTCTTT